Below, one T cell receptor beta chain is given with its context. The sample is drawn from a study of monozygotic twins with inflammatory bowel disease. UMIs bearing a 6-nucleotide sample barcode were added through template switching. From its re-call of the 5' RACE reads, TCRdb lists each CDR3 protein once, without DNA. The sample has around 100,000 distinct CDR3 sequences. The CDR3 extends over 16 amino acids. Germline loops: CDR1 SGHRS, CDR2 YFSETQ. This TCR was recovered from a human donor with ulcerative colitis or Crohn's disease, or a healthy co-twin of an affected twin (not recorded which). Sequenced: blood. This chain joins TRBV5-1 and TRBJ2-7; TCRdb lists TRBD2, though no DNA is available to test this call. CDR3 residues: CASSLAVYGPNYEQYF.